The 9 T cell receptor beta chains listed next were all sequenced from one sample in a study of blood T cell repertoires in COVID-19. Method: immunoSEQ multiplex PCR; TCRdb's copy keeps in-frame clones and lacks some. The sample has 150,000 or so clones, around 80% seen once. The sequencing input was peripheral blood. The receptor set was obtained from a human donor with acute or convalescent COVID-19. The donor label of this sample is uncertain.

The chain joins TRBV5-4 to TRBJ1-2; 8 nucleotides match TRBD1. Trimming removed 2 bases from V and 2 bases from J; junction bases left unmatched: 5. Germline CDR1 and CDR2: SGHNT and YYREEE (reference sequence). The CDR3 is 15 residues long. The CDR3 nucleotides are TGTGCCAGCAGCTTCCCGGACAGGGCAAACTATGGCTACACCTTC. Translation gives CASSFPDRANYGYTF.

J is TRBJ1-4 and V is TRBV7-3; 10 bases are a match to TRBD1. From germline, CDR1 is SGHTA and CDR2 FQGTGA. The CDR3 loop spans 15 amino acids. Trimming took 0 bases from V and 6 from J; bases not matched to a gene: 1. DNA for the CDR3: TGTGCCAGCAGCTTAACAGGGACAGGGGATGAAAAACTGTTTTTT. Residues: CASSLTGTGDEKLFF.

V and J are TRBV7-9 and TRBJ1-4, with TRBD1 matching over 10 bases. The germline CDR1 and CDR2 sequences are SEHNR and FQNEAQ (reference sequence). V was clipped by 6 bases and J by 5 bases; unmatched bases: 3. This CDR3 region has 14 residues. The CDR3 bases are TGTGCCAGCAGGTTGGACAGGGGGAATGAAAAACTGTTTTTT. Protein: CASRLDRGNEKLFF.

The CDR3 DNA follows: TGTGCCAGCAGCTCCAGAGGGGGAACGAACACCGGGGAGCTGTTTTTT. The encoded protein is CASSSRGGTNTGELFF. V and J are TRBV7-2 and TRBJ2-2; D might be TRBD1 (6 bases). V dropped 4 bases and J dropped 0 bases, with 12 bases sitting between them. The length of the CDR3 is 16 residues. CDR1 and CDR2 (germline): SGHTA, FQGNSA.

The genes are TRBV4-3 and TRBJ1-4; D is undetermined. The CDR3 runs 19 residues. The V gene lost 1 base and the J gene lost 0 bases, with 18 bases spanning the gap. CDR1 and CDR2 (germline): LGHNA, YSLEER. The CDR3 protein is CASSQGFGWGVATNEKLFF. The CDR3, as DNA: TGCGCCAGCAGCCAAGGGTTTGGGTGGGGAGTTGCAACTAATGAAAAACTGTTTTTT.

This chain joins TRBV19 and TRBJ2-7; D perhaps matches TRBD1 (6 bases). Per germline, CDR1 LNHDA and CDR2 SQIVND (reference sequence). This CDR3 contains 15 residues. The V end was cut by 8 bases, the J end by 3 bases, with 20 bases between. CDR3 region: CASQGLGGQNYEQYF. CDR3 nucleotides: TGTGCCAGTCAAGGTCTGGGTGGACAGAACTACGAGCAGTACTTC.

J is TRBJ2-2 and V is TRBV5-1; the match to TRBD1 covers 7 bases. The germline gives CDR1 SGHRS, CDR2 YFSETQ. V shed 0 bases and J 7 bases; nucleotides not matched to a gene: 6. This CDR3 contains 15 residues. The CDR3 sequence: CASSLGQGDGGELFF. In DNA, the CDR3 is TGCGCCAGCAGCTTGGGACAGGGCGACGGCGGGGAGCTGTTTTTT.

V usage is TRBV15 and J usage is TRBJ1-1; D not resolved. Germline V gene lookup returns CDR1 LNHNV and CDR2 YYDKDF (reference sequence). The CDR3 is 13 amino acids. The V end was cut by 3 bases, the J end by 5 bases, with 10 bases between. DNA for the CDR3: TGTGCCACCAGCAGGAGGGTGGGGACTGAAGCTTTCTTT. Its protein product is CATSRRVGTEAFF.

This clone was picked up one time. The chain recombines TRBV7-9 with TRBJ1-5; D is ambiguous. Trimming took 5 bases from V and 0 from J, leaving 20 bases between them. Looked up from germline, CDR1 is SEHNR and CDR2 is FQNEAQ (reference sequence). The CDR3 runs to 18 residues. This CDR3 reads CASSPANRSPYSNQPQHF. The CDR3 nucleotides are TGTGCCAGCAGCCCCGCTAATCGTTCACCCTATAGCAATCAGCCCCAGCATTTT.